This section outlines one TCR beta chain sequence together with its context. What it binds is unknown. CDR1 is SGHTS, CDR2 YDEGEE, per germline. The V gene lost 7 bases and the J gene lost 2 bases, with 8 bases spanning the gap. The CDR3 contains 12 residues. This sample is drawn from a study of siplizumab effects on memory and regulatory T cells. General study findings and limits: Proliferating Tregs' suppressive function in siplizumab cultures went unconfirmed. Memory cells that were CD4+ and unstimulated gave rise to alloreactive sequences, which siplizumab significantly reduced. Only a minority of proliferating CD4+ or CD8+ clones had an assignable naive or memory phenotype, with roughly 75-97% lacking one.

TCRdb keeps only in-frame clones here, not all; method: immunoSEQ multiplex PCR. The table shows about 85,000 clones, with about 95% occurring only once. The source of this sequence is a human donor in good health. V usage is TRBV5-8 and J usage is TRBJ2-3; D possibly corresponds to TRBD2 (6 bases). Sequencing was done on a sample of CD8+ T cells sorted from blood. CDR3 coding DNA: TGTGCCAGCCTACTAGCCACAGATACGCAGTATTTT. The encoded protein is CASLLATDTQYF.